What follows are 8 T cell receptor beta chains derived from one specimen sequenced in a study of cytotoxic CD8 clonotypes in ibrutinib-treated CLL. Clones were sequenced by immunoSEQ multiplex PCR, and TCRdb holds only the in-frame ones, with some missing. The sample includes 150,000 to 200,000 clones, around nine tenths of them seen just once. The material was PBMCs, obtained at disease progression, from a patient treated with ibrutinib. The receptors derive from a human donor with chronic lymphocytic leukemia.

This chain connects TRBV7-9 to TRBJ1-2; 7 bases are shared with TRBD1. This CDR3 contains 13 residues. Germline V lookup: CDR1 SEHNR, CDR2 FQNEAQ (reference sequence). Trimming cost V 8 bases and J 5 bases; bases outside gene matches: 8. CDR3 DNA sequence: TGTGCCAGCGACAAACAGGGGTGGTATGGCTACACCTTC. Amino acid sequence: CASDKQGWYGYTF.

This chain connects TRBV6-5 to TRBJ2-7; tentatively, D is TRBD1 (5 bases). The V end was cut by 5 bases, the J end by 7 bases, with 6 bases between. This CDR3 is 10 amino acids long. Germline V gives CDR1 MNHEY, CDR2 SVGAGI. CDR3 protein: CASSTGEQYF. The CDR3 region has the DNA TGTGCCAGCAGTACAGGTGAGCAGTACTTC.

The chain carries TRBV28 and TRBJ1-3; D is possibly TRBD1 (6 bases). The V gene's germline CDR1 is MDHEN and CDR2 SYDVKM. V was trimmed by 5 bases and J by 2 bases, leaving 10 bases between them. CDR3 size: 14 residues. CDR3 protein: CASSIRGTGNTIYF. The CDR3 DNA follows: TGTGCCAGCAGTATCAGGGGAACTGGAAACACCATATATTTT. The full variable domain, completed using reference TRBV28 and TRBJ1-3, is DVKVTQSSRYLVKRTGEKVFLECVQDMDHENMFWYRQDPGLGLRLIYFSYDVKMKEKGDIPEGYSVSREKKERFSLILESASTNQTSMYLCASSIRGTGNTIYFGEGSWLTVV.

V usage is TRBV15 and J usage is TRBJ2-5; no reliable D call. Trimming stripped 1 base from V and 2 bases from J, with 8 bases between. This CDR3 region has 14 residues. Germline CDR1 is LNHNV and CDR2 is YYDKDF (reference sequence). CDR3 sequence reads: CATSRARAQETQYF. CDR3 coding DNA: TGTGCCACCAGCAGAGCCCGGGCGCAAGAGACCCAGTACTTC.

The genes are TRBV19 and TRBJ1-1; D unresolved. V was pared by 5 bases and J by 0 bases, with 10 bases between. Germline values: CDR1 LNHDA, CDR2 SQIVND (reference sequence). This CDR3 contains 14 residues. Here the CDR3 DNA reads TGTGCCAGTAGTTTTGGAACGGTGAACACTGAAGCTTTCTTT. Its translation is CASSFGTVNTEAFF.

CDR3 nucleotides: TGTGCCAGCAGCGTAGTTGCGGGAGATTACAATGAGCAGTTCTTC. The encoded protein is CASSVVAGDYNEQFF. V gene TRBV9 combines with J gene TRBJ2-1; 7 nucleotides agree with TRBD2. The CDR3 is 15 residues long. Germline V gene data show CDR1 as SGDLS and CDR2 as YYNGEE. Trimming at V came to 0 bases and at J to 4 bases, leaving 4 bases not matched to a gene.

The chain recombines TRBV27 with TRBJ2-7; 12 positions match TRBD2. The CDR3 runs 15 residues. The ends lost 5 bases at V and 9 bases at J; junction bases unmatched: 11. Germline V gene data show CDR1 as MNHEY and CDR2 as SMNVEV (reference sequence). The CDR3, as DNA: TGTGCCAGCAGTCAGAGGACTAGCGGGACCCATGGGCAGTACTTC. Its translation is CASSQRTSGTHGQYF.

This chain's CDR3 is CASSELGQYF. The CDR3 DNA reads as TGTGCCAGCAGTGAGTTAGGGCAGTACTTC. The V and J genes are TRBV6-1 and TRBJ2-7; D is uncertain. Germline loops: CDR1 MNHNS, CDR2 SASEGT. V lost 3 bases and J lost 9, with 6 bases in between. This CDR3 region has 10 residues.